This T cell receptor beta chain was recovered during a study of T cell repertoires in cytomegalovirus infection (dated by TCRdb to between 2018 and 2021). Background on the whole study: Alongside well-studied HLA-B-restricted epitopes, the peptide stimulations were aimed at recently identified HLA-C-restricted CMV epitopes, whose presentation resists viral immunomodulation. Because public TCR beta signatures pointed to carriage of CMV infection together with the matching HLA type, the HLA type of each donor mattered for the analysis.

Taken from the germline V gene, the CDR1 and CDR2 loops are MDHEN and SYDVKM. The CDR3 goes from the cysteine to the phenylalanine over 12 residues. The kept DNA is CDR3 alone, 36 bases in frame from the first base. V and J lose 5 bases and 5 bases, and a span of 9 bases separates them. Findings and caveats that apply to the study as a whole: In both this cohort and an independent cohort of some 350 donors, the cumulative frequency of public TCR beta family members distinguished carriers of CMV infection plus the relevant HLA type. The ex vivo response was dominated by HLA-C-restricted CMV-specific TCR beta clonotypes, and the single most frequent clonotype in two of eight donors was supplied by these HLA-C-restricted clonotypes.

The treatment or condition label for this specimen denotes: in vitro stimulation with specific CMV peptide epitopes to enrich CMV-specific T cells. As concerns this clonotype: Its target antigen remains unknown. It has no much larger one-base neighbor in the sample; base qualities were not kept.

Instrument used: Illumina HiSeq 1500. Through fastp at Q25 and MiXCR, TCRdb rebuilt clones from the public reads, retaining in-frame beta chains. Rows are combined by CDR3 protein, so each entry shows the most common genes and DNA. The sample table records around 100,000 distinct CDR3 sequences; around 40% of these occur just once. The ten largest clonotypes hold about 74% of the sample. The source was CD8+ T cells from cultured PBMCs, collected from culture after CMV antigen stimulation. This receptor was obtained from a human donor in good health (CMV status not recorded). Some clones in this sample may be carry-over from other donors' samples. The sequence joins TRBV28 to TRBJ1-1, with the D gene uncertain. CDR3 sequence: CASSLGLTEAFF. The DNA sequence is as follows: TGTGCCAGCAGTCTAGGGCTGACTGAAGCTTTCTTT.